This T cell receptor beta chain was captured by sequencing in a study of blood T cell repertoires in COVID-19. On the study more broadly: Researchers got acute and convalescent COVID-19 samples from the United States, Italy and Spain.

Germline CDR1 is SGHVS and CDR2 is FNYEAQ. With 6 bases clipped from V and 6 bases from J, the junction kept 7 bases outside the gene matches. The CDR3 has 14 residues. Measured with immunoSEQ multiplex PCR; TCRdb has only the in-frame clones, and not every one. The sample carries approximately 46,000 clones, more than 70% recorded once. The receptor was isolated from a woman between 65 and 79 years old with acute or convalescent COVID-19. Material: peripheral blood. The rearrangement uses TRBV7-6 and TRBJ2-2; 7 bases line up with TRBD1. The CDR3 coding sequence is TGTGCCAGCAGACGAACAGGGGAAGCCGGGGAGCTGTTTTTT. This gives the protein CASRRTGEAGELFF.